A selection of T cell receptor beta chains follows, all from one sample in a study of blood T cell repertoires in COVID-19. The assay was immunoSEQ multiplex PCR, and TCRdb's table has in-frame clones only and misses some. The sample shows tens of thousands of clones, around 80% of them seen only once. The source material was peripheral blood. Receptor source: a man aged 50 to 60 with acute or convalescent COVID-19. CDR3s include the opening cysteine and the closing phenylalanine or tryptophan. Each record gives: J gene, clone size, V gene, D gene, CDR3 DNA, CDR3 protein. The D gene is left open where the match is weak. Rows give clone size only sometimes, using once, few, many, or a class for an expanded clone.

TRBJ2-3 | - | TRBV3-1/TRBV3-2 | - | TGTGCCAGCAGCCACCTCGGACTAACCCGCACAGATACGCAGTATTTT | CASSHLGLTRTDTQYF
TRBJ1-5 | - | TRBV4-1 | - | TGCGCCAGCAGCCTATGGACTGGGAGCAATCAGCCCCAGCATTTT | CASSLWTGSNQPQHF
TRBJ2-5 | - | TRBV9 | TRBD2 | TGTGCCAGCAGCGTAGCGGCGGGAGGGCCTATGGAGACCCAGTACTTC | CASSVAAGGPMETQYF
TRBJ1-1 | - | TRBV3-1/TRBV3-2 | - | TGTGCCAGCAGCCAAGATTCGGCTCCAGGGACTGAAGCTTTCTTT | CASSQDSAPGTEAFF
TRBJ1-2 | - | TRBV7-9 | - | TGTGCCAGCAGCTTAGCGGGGCAGACTAACTATGGCTACACCTTC | CASSLAGQTNYGYTF
TRBJ2-3 | once | TRBV3-1/TRBV3-2 | - | TGTGCCAGCAGCCAAGCTAGCACAGATACGCAGTATTTT | CASSQASTDTQYF
TRBJ1-1 | few | TRBV19 | TRBD1 | TGTGCCAGTAGTCAGGGGGTCGCTGAAGCTTTCTTT | CASSQGVAEAFF
TRBJ1-2 | - | TRBV9 | TRBD1 | TGTGCCAGCAGCGCCCGGACCTCAGGGGGTAACTATGGCTACGCCTTC | CASSARTSGGNYGYAF
TRBJ2-1 | - | TRBV5-4 | TRBD2 | TGTGCCAGCAGCTTTTCCGGACTAGCGGGTAATGAGCAGTTCTTC | CASSFSGLAGNEQFF
TRBJ1-2 | once | TRBV7-8 | TRBD1 | TGTGCCAGCAGCTTAAGAAGGACAGGCGACTATGGCTACACCTTC | CASSLRRTGDYGYTF
TRBJ1-4 | - | TRBV28 | TRBD1 | TGTGCCAGCAGTTTCGGACAGGTTCCTGAAAAACTGTTTTTT | CASSFGQVPEKLFF
TRBJ1-3 | few | TRBV18 | - | TGTGCCAGCTCACGCCGGGAAGCAGGAGATGGAAACACCATATATTTT | CASSRREAGDGNTIYF